Each of the 8 T cell receptor beta chains below was sequenced from the same sample in a study of shared clonotypes between healthy human individuals. TCRdb's copy holds only in-frame clones and misses some; the assay was immunoSEQ multiplex PCR. The repertoire holds about 1.1 million clones, with about 80% as singletons. Sample: memory CD4+ T cells from PBMCs. Subset specified: CD45RA-negative fraction. Receptors were obtained from a man aged 18 to 29 in good health. Some clones in this sample may be carry-over from other donors' samples.

With regard to this clone: This may come from a read error, since a much larger clone is one base off. CDR3 protein: CASSQVGGRAVNEQFF. The DNA for the CDR3 is TGCGCCAGCAGCCAAGTGGGCGGGAGGGCCGTCAATGAGCAGTTCTTC. The chain joins TRBV4-3 to TRBJ2-1; 9 nucleotides agree with TRBD2. The CDR3 spans 16 residues. Germline V gene lookup returns CDR1 LGHNA and CDR2 YSLEER. V gave up 1 base and J gave up 6 bases; unmatched junction bases: 7.

This chain uses TRBV27 with TRBJ2-4; D is possibly TRBD2 (6 bases). The germline gives CDR1 MNHEY, CDR2 SMNVEV (reference sequence). Trimming removed 4 bases at V and 1 base at J, with 11 bases between. The CDR3 runs to 15 residues. CDR3 bases: TGTGCCAGCAGTTCGGGGGTTGAGGCCAAAAACATTCAGTACTTC. It specifies CASSSGVEAKNIQYF.

The rearrangement links TRBV6-1 to TRBJ1-2; D not resolved. The CDR3 is 12 amino acids. In germline, CDR1 is MNHNS, CDR2 SASEGT. V was trimmed by 8 bases and J by 2 bases, leaving 9 bases between them. This chain's CDR3 is CASEGRNYGYTF. CDR3 sequence (DNA): TGTGCCAGCGAGGGCAGAAACTATGGCTACACCTTC.

The chain joins TRBV5-4 to TRBJ2-5; 7 bases align to TRBD2. CDR3 length equals 15 residues. Germline V lookup: CDR1 SGHNT, CDR2 YYREEE (reference sequence). V lost 6 bases to trimming and J lost 2 bases; unmatched junction nucleotides: 10. The CDR3 sequence: CASKLPSGPQETQYF. The CDR3, as DNA: TGTGCCAGCAAGCTCCCTAGCGGACCTCAAGAGACCCAGTACTTC.

CDR3 sequence (DNA): TGTGCCAGCAGCCGGCTCGTGGGGAGGTCCTACAATGAGCAGTTCTTC. Protein sequence: CASSRLVGRSYNEQFF. V gene TRBV28 combines with J gene TRBJ2-1; possible D gene TRBD2, 6 bases. The CDR3 is made up of 16 amino acids. V was clipped by 6 bases and J by 1 base, with 16 bases between them. Germline CDR1 reads MDHEN; CDR2 reads SYDVKM. The full variable domain, with the rest looked up from reference TRBV28 and TRBJ2-1, is DVKVTQSSRYLVKRTGEKVFLECVQDMDHENMFWYRQDPGLGLRLIYFSYDVKMKEKGDIPEGYSVSREKKERFSLILESASTNQTSMYLCASSRLVGRSYNEQFFGPGTRLTVL.

This clone was recorded a few times. CDR3 in DNA: TGTGCCTGGATGGGCGGGGGAGGCCAAGAGACCCAGTACTTC. This sequence encodes CAWMGGGGQETQYF. J is TRBJ2-5 and V is TRBV30; 7 nucleotides line up with TRBD2. Germline lookup yields CDR1 GTSNPN and CDR2 SVGIG (reference sequence). The length of the CDR3 is 14 residues. Germline trimming cut 4 bases from V and 1 base from J; bases unmatched to any gene: 6.

Regarding this clone: Other DNA sequences in the sample encode the same CDR3. V gene TRBV28 combines with J gene TRBJ1-1; D might be TRBD1 (5 bases). The V end lost 6 bases, the J end lost 2 bases, and 10 bases lay between the germline ends. The germline CDR1 and CDR2 sequences are MDHEN and SYDVKM. The CDR3 runs to 13 residues. The DNA of the CDR3 is TGTGCCAGCAGAAGGGACCTTAACACTGAAGCTTTCTTT. Translation: CASRRDLNTEAFF.

The chain is built from TRBV18 and TRBJ2-7; no reliable D call. CDR1 is KGHSH and CDR2 is LQKENI in the germline V gene. This CDR3 comprises 16 residues. The V end lost 3 bases, the J end lost 0 bases, and 15 bases lay between the germline ends. Here the CDR3 DNA reads TGTGCCAGCTCACCGCGCAGAGACTCCAGCTCCTACGAGCAGTACTTC. Its protein is CASSPRRDSSSYEQYF.